One T cell receptor beta chain is described in this entry. This sample was taken from a study of blood T cell repertoires in COVID-19. Study as a whole: COVID-19 samples collected from the United States, Italy and Spain covered acute and convalescent phases. T cells, B-cell-depleted T cells, or PBMCs supplied cDNA or gDNA.

Methods used by the authors: How many nucleated cells were present was estimated from reference gene primer amplification. Assay: immunoSEQ multiplex PCR; the TCRdb copy retains only in-frame clones and omits some. D and trimming come from the DNA, and the V and J calls and clone size come from that table. The repertoire holds roughly 250,000 clones, with 79% as singletons. This TCR was recovered from a woman between 40 and 50 years old with active or convalescent COVID-19. The sequenced sample was peripheral blood.

The CDR3 region has the DNA TGCAGCGTTCGAGCACAGGGTGGTCAGTTGGATGAGCAGTTCTTC. Translated, it gives CSVRAQGGQLDEQFF. The rearrangement links TRBV29-1 to TRBJ2-1, with a possible D match to TRBD1 (6 bases). CDR1 and CDR2 (germline): SQVTM, ANQGSEA. Trimming took off 5 bases at V and 8 bases at J, with 22 bases between the two ends. The length of the CDR3 is 15 residues.